These 22 T cell receptor beta chains were sequenced from one sample in a study of control samples from healthy donors and cancer patients. Method: immunoSEQ multiplex PCR; TCRdb's copy keeps in-frame clones and lacks some. This table holds over 150,000 clones, less than 95% found once. The source material was PBMCs. The receptors here all came from a man in his fifties or sixties with colorectal cancer.

The rearrangement links TRBV6-1 to TRBJ1-2; 7 bases are shared with TRBD1. The trim removed 3 bases at V and 3 bases at J, leaving 7 bases unmatched. The CDR3 loop spans 15 amino acids. Per the germline V gene, CDR1 is MNHNS and CDR2 is SASEGT. CDR3 bases: TGTGCCAGCAGTGATGGACAGGCCCTCGACTATGGCTACACCTTC. Its translation is CASSDGQALDYGYTF.

This clone was counted a few times. The chain couples TRBV2 to TRBJ1-1; maybe TRBD1 (6 bases). Germline CDR1 and CDR2: SNHLY and FYNNEI. The CDR3 sequence is 15 residues long. V was clipped by 6 bases and J by 1 base, with 15 bases between them. CDR3 region: CASSEQGGWNTEAFF. The CDR3 region has the DNA TGTGCCAGCAGCGAACAGGGAGGCTGGAACACTGAAGCTTTCTTT.

The V call is TRBV5-6, the J call TRBJ2-2, with TRBD2 as a possible D gene (6 bases). V was shortened by 1 base and J by 4 bases, with 11 bases between the two germline ends. The CDR3 is 15 amino acids. The germline CDR1 and CDR2 sequences are SGHDT and YYEEEE. DNA for the CDR3: TGTGCCAGCAGCTTGATAGGGGAGGTCACCGGGGAGCTGTTTTTT. Its protein is CASSLIGEVTGELFF. The full variable domain, its missing parts supplied by reference TRBV5-6 and TRBJ2-2, is DAGVTQSPTHLIKTRGQQVTLRCSPKSGHDTVSWYQQALGQGPQFIFQYYEEEERQRGNFPDRFSGHQFPNYSSELNVNALLLGDSALYLCASSLIGEVTGELFFGEGSRLTVL.

The J gene is TRBJ1-2, the V gene TRBV5-6; D is uncertain. Trimming pared 3 bases from V and 3 bases from J, leaving 9 bases between. The CDR3 is 13 residues long. Germline V gene data show CDR1 as SGHDT and CDR2 as YYEEEE. CDR3 sequence reads: CASSSWTDYGYTF. The CDR3 DNA sequence: TGTGCCAGCAGCTCCTGGACGGACTATGGCTACACCTTC.

The chain has TRBV28 and TRBJ1-4, with D possibly matching TRBD1 (5 bases). Germline V gene data show CDR1 as MDHEN and CDR2 as SYDVKM. Trimming cost V 6 bases and J 4 bases, with 12 bases left between them. CDR3 length: 14 residues. Here the CDR3 DNA reads TGTGCCAGCAGAATTGGGGGGAGTAATGAAAAACTGTTTTTT. Residues: CASRIGGSNEKLFF. Full variable domain (rest looked up from reference TRBV28 and TRBJ1-4): DVKVTQSSRYLVKRTGEKVFLECVQDMDHENMFWYRQDPGLGLRLIYFSYDVKMKEKGDIPEGYSVSREKKERFSLILESASTNQTSMYLCASRIGGSNEKLFFGSGTQLSVL.

The chain carries TRBV5-8 and TRBJ1-1; possible D gene TRBD1, 5 bases. CDR1 SGHTS and CDR2 YDEGEE come from the germline V gene. The CDR3 covers 14 residues. With 0 bases removed from V and 3 bases from J, the gap between germline ends came to 9 bases. CDR3 sequence: CASSLVGGDTEAFF. The CDR3 bases are TGTGCCAGCAGCTTGGTTGGGGGGGACACTGAAGCTTTCTTT.

V usage is TRBV19 and J usage is TRBJ1-1; 7 positions agree with TRBD1. The CDR3 totals 13 residues. The germline V gene encodes CDR1 LNHDA and CDR2 SQIVND (reference sequence). V dropped 9 bases and J dropped 2; count of bases not matched to a gene: 6. The CDR3 bases are TGTGCCAGCTCCACAGGGGCCAACACTGAAGCTTTCTTT. This gives the protein CASSTGANTEAFF.

The J gene is TRBJ2-1, the V gene TRBV25-1; 9 bases map to TRBD2. Trimming at V came to 6 bases and at J to 4 bases, leaving 10 bases not matched to a gene. Germline CDR1 is MGHDK and CDR2 is SYGVNS. The CDR3 runs 16 residues. The CDR3 is CASSRSSSGAYNEQFF. The CDR3 nucleotides are TGTGCCAGCAGCCGCTCCTCTAGCGGGGCTTACAATGAGCAGTTCTTC.

The gene calls are TRBV18 and TRBJ1-1; 8 positions agree with TRBD1. The CDR3 is made up of 13 amino acids. Germline values: CDR1 KGHSH, CDR2 LQKENI. V was clipped by 8 bases and J by 0 bases; unmatched bases: 2. This CDR3 reads CASEQGVNTEAFF. CDR3 nucleotide sequence: TGTGCCAGCGAACAGGGGGTGAACACTGAAGCTTTCTTT.

The chain is built from TRBV9 and TRBJ1-2, with a tentative D call TRBD1 (6 bases). The CDR3 loop spans 14 amino acids. Germline V CDR1 and CDR2: SGDLS, YYNGEE. Trimming cost V 3 bases and J 5 bases, with 14 bases left between them. CDR3 sequence reads: CASSGWTVEYGYTF. CDR3 DNA: TGTGCCAGCAGCGGCTGGACAGTAGAGTATGGCTACACCTTC.

The CDR3 DNA reads as TGTGCCAGCAGCCGGGGAGAGAACGAGCAGTACTTC. Translation: CASSRGENEQYF. The chain is built from TRBV11-2 and TRBJ2-7; a possible D gene is TRBD2 (5 bases). Germline V CDR1 and CDR2: SGHAT, FQNNGV. Trimming removed 5 bases from V and 5 bases from J, with 10 bases in between. This CDR3 has 12 residues.

The chain carries TRBV11-2 and TRBJ2-7; D is possibly TRBD1 or TRBD2 (7 bases each). The germline CDR1 and CDR2 sequences are SGHAT and FQNNGV. The V gene lost 3 bases and the J gene lost 2 bases, with 20 bases spanning the gap. There are 17 residues in the CDR3. CDR3 DNA sequence: TGTGCCAGCAGCTTCCGGACGAGACAGGGAGGGACCTACGAGCAGTACTTC. Amino acid sequence: CASSFRTRQGGTYEQYF. The variable domain in full, with the rest retrieved from reference TRBV11-2 and TRBJ2-7, is EAGVAQSPRYKIIEKRQSVAFWCNPISGHATLYWYQQILGQGPKLLIQFQNNGVVDDSQLPKDRFSAERLKGVDSTLKIQPAKLEDSAVYLCASSFRTRQGGTYEQYFGPGTRLTVT.

V and J are TRBV19 and TRBJ2-1, with D perhaps matching TRBD2 (5 bases). The CDR3 sequence is 13 residues long. The germline V gene encodes CDR1 LNHDA and CDR2 SQIVND (reference sequence). V lost 1 base and J 9 bases, leaving 10 bases between the germline ends. The CDR3 coding sequence is TGTGCCAGTAGTATAGGCCGGGATGGTGAGCAGTTCTTC. Protein sequence: CASSIGRDGEQFF.

The rearrangement uses TRBV6-6 and TRBJ2-7; 7 bases fit TRBD1. The CDR3 extends over 12 amino acids. Germline CDR1 MNHNY, CDR2 SVGAGI (reference sequence). J lost 4 bases, V lost 6 bases, and 3 bases had no gene match. Here the CDR3 reads CASSSTGYEQYF. The CDR3 nucleotides are TGTGCCAGCAGCTCGACAGGGTACGAGCAGTACTTC.

The genes are TRBV10-3 and TRBJ2-7, with 7 bases fitting TRBD1. Trimming took 0 bases from V and 4 from J; bases not matched to a gene: 0. The CDR3 spans 13 residues. Germline CDR1 and CDR2: ENHRY and SYGVKD. The CDR3 DNA reads TGTGCCATCAGTGAGTCGACAGGGTACGAGCAGTACTTC. It translates to CAISESTGYEQYF.

This chain connects TRBV7-9 to TRBJ2-3, with 14 bases aligning to TRBD2. The V and J ends lost 0 bases and 0 bases, in that order; junction bases with no gene match: 5. Germline CDR1 and CDR2: SEHNR and FQNEAQ (reference sequence). This CDR3 spans 19 amino acids. This CDR3 is CASSLAVTSGGESTDTQYF. As DNA, the CDR3 is TGTGCCAGCAGCTTAGCTGTGACTAGCGGGGGGGAAAGCACAGATACGCAGTATTTT.

The chain employs TRBV15 and TRBJ2-5; 7 nucleotides line up with TRBD1. Trimming took 5 bases from V and 2 from J; bases not matched to a gene: 8. This CDR3 has 15 residues. The germline V gene encodes CDR1 LNHNV and CDR2 YYDKDF (reference sequence). CDR3: CATSGTGAKQETQYF. DNA of the CDR3: TGTGCCACCAGCGGAACAGGGGCTAAACAAGAGACCCAGTACTTC.

The V call is TRBV7-2, the J call TRBJ2-7; D perhaps matches TRBD2 (5 bases). Per the germline V gene, CDR1 is SGHTA and CDR2 is FQGNSA. This CDR3 is built from 13 residues. V was clipped by 4 bases and J by 6 bases, with 13 bases between them. CDR3 sequence: CASSSEGEGEQYF. The DNA for the CDR3 is TGTGCCAGCAGCTCGGAAGGTGAGGGCGAGCAGTACTTC.

The rearrangement joins TRBV4-1 to TRBJ2-7; no reliable D call. Germline-derived CDR1 and CDR2 are MGHRA and YSYEKL. The CDR3 runs to 14 residues. The V end was cut by 0 bases, the J end by 4 bases, with 10 bases between. This CDR3 reads CASSQDRAGYEQYF. The CDR3 coding sequence is TGCGCCAGCAGCCAAGATAGGGCCGGGTACGAGCAGTACTTC.

This sequence joins TRBV28 and TRBJ1-4; TRBD1 matches at 7 bases. CDR3 length: 14 residues. Trimming removed 6 bases from V and 5 bases from J; junction bases left unmatched: 6. Germline CDR1 reads MDHEN; CDR2 reads SYDVKM. The CDR3 loop reads CASRLGTANEKLFF. The CDR3 nucleotides are TGTGCCAGCAGGTTAGGGACAGCAAATGAAAAACTGTTTTTT.

V usage is TRBV19 and J usage is TRBJ1-4; D might be TRBD1 (5 bases). CDR1 and CDR2 from the germline V gene are LNHDA and SQIVND (reference sequence). Trimming took 6 bases from V and 8 from J, leaving 19 bases between them. This CDR3 has 15 amino acids. CDR3 amino acids: CASRDRGGTWEKLFF. Here the CDR3 DNA reads TGTGCCAGTAGGGACCGCGGTGGGACCTGGGAAAAACTGTTTTTT. Filled out from reference TRBV19 and TRBJ1-4, the complete variable domain reads DGGITQSPKYLFRKEGQNVTLSCEQNLNHDAMYWYRQDPGQGLRLIYYSQIVNDFQKGDIAEGYSVSREKKESFPLTVTSAQKNPTAFYLCASRDRGGTWEKLFFGSGTQLSVL.

The chain joins TRBV7-2 to TRBJ2-5, with 7 bases identical to TRBD2. Germline V lookup: CDR1 SGHTA, CDR2 FQGNSA. The CDR3 totals 14 residues. Losses at the gene ends were 0 bases for V and 4 bases for J; bases not matched to a gene: 2. This CDR3 is CASSLAGGLETQYF. The CDR3 DNA sequence: TGTGCCAGCAGCTTAGCGGGGGGGTTAGAGACCCAGTACTTC.